Following are 17 T cell receptor beta chains from one sample sequenced in a study of OX40 agonist ivuxolimab in advanced cancers. Preparation of the library involved the immunoSEQ multiplex PCR assay. Drawn from immuneACCESS, this table holds only the in-frame rearrangements with V and J called that TCRdb kept. Clones are partly lost; checked studies trace under half to an unresolved V gene and leave the rest unexplained. Counted in this sample were 25,000 to 30,000 clones; 75% to 90% of them appeared once. The top ten constitute roughly 30% of the sample. The source material was CD4+ or CD8+ T cells sorted from blood, sampled in a trial of the OX40 agonist ivuxolimab. The receptor set was obtained from an adult with an advanced solid tumor such as melanoma, head and neck, liver or kidney cancer.

The rearrangement uses TRBV7-6 and TRBJ2-5, with a possible D match to TRBD2 (6 bases). Germline loops: CDR1 SGHVS, CDR2 FNYEAQ. V was shortened by 3 bases and J by 2 bases, with 10 bases between the two germline ends. The CDR3 length is 14 residues. The CDR3 sequence is CASSFYGGQETQYF. In DNA, the CDR3 is TGTGCCAGCAGCTTTTACGGGGGACAAGAGACCCAGTACTTC.

The chain uses TRBV6-5 and TRBJ1-1; tentatively, D is TRBD1 (6 bases). Per germline, CDR1 MNHEY and CDR2 SVGAGI. Trimming took off 0 bases at V and 6 bases at J, with 11 bases between the two ends. This CDR3 comprises 14 residues. This chain's CDR3 is CASSYSRGAAEAFF. The CDR3 bases are TGTGCCAGCAGTTACTCCAGGGGCGCGGCTGAAGCTTTCTTT.

V usage is TRBV5-1 and J usage is TRBJ1-1; maybe TRBD1 (6 bases). Germline V gives CDR1 SGHRS, CDR2 YFSETQ. The CDR3 covers 14 residues. Trimming took off 1 base at V and 1 base at J, with 8 bases between the two ends. The CDR3 protein is CASSLLGGNTEAFF. CDR3 sequence (DNA): TGCGCCAGCAGCTTGCTAGGGGGGAACACTGAAGCTTTCTTT. Complete variable domain (other parts from reference TRBV5-1 and TRBJ1-1): KAGVTQTPRYLIKTRGQQVTLSCSPISGHRSVSWYQQTPGQGLQFLFEYFSETQRNKGNFPGRFSGRQFSNSRSEMNVSTLELGDSALYLCASSLLGGNTEAFFGQGTRLTVV.

The chain employs TRBV27 and TRBJ2-1; possibly TRBD1 for D (6 bases). Germline V gene sequence: CDR1 MNHEY, CDR2 SMNVEV (reference sequence). This CDR3 is 15 amino acids long. With 2 bases removed from V and 4 bases from J, the gap between germline ends came to 12 bases. The chain's CDR3 is CASSLLKGEYNEQFF. CDR3 DNA: TGTGCCAGCAGTTTACTGAAGGGGGAATACAATGAGCAGTTCTTC.

V usage is TRBV28 and J usage is TRBJ1-1, with TRBD1 identical over 9 bases. Germline V gene sequence: CDR1 MDHEN, CDR2 SYDVKM. Losses at the gene ends were 10 bases for V and 4 bases for J; bases not matched to a gene: 7. The CDR3 totals 13 residues. The DNA of the CDR3 is TGTGCCATCAATAAGGGACAGGGCACTGAAGCTTTCTTT. Encoded protein: CAINKGQGTEAFF.

The V and J genes are TRBV19 and TRBJ2-3, with TRBD2 as a possible D gene (5 bases). This CDR3 is built from 13 residues. Germline-derived CDR1 and CDR2 are LNHDA and SQIVND (reference sequence). V was trimmed by 1 base and J by 8 bases, leaving 10 bases between them. In DNA form, the CDR3 reads TGTGCCAGTAGTATAGTGGGTGGAGGTACGCAGTATTTT. Its translation: CASSIVGGGTQYF.

The genes are TRBV6-5 and TRBJ1-5; maybe TRBD1 (6 bases). The CDR3 is made up of 15 amino acids. Germline V gene lookup returns CDR1 MNHEY and CDR2 SVGAGI. Trimming stripped 6 bases from V and 2 bases from J, with 14 bases between. CDR3 sequence (DNA): TGTGCCAGCAGACCCAGGGGTATGGGCAATCAGCCCCAGCATTTT. This translates into CASRPRGMGNQPQHF.

V is TRBV27 and J is TRBJ1-6; 8 bases map to TRBD1. The CDR3 runs 14 residues. With V trimmed by 3 bases and J by 10 bases, 5 bases remained unmatched. Germline V gene sequence: CDR1 MNHEY, CDR2 SMNVEV (reference sequence). CDR3 sequence reads: CASSLTGEGSPLHF. The CDR3 nucleotides read TGTGCCAGCAGTTTGACAGGGGAGGGGTCACCCCTCCACTTT.

The table lists this clone with a few counts. The chain recombines TRBV11-2 with TRBJ1-2, with D maybe TRBD1 (5 bases). V lost 2 bases, J lost 3 bases, and 13 bases lay in between. This CDR3 comprises 15 residues. CDR1 is SGHAT, CDR2 FQNNGV, per germline. The CDR3 loop is CASSLYGGVDYGYTF. The DNA of the CDR3 is TGTGCCAGCAGCTTATATGGGGGGGTGGACTATGGCTACACCTTC.

The chain recombines TRBV4-1 with TRBJ2-7; a weak D match, TRBD1 (5 bases). The CDR3 extends over 16 amino acids. Trimming removed 1 base at V and 1 base at J, with 14 bases between. The germline gives CDR1 MGHRA, CDR2 YSYEKL. DNA of the CDR3: TGCGCCAGCAGCCAAGCCGTCAGGGAAGTTTCCTACGAGCAGTACTTC. This gives the protein CASSQAVREVSYEQYF.

This sequence joins TRBV4-1 and TRBJ2-1; the D gene is possibly TRBD2 (5 bases). Germline CDR1 and CDR2: MGHRA and YSYEKL. V gave up 4 bases and J gave up 5 bases, with 9 bases separating them. This CDR3 has 13 amino acids. The CDR3 nucleotides are TGCGCCAGCAGCCTTAGCGTCAACAATGAGCAGTTCTTC. Its translation: CASSLSVNNEQFF.

The gene calls are TRBV27 and TRBJ2-6; TRBD2 might be the D (5 bases). The CDR3 runs to 18 residues. Per the germline V gene, CDR1 is MNHEY and CDR2 is SMNVEV (reference sequence). Between the trimmed V and J ends, which lost 3 bases and 1 base, there was a span of 16 bases. The CDR3 DNA reads TGTGCCAGCAGTTTCCTTCTAGGGAGATTTTCTGGGGCCAACGTCCTGACTTTC. It specifies CASSFLLGRFSGANVLTF. Complete variable domain (other parts from reference TRBV27 and TRBJ2-6): EAQVTQNPRYLITVTGKKLTVTCSQNMNHEYMSWYRQDPGLGLRQIYYSMNVEVTDKGDVPEGYKVSRKEKRNFPLILESPSPNQTSLYFCASSFLLGRFSGANVLTFGAGSRLTVL.

The gene calls are TRBV2 and TRBJ2-3, with 7 nucleotides matching TRBD2. Per germline, CDR1 SNHLY and CDR2 FYNNEI. This CDR3 has 14 residues. V was pared by 6 bases and J by 4 bases, with 7 bases of the junction left unmatched. The CDR3 bases are TGTGCCAGCAGATCACGCGGGGGATCAGATACGCAGTATTTT. Amino acids: CASRSRGGSDTQYF.

This sequence joins TRBV19 and TRBJ2-1; TRBD2 agrees at 8 bases. The V gene's germline CDR1 is LNHDA and CDR2 SQIVND (reference sequence). J lost 7 bases, V lost 6 bases, and 8 bases had no gene match. The CDR3 is 14 amino acids. The CDR3 spells CASSWPAGENEQFF. The DNA for the CDR3 is TGTGCCAGTAGCTGGCCAGCGGGAGAAAATGAGCAGTTCTTC. Full variable domain (rest looked up from reference TRBV19 and TRBJ2-1): DGGITQSPKYLFRKEGQNVTLSCEQNLNHDAMYWYRQDPGQGLRLIYYSQIVNDFQKGDIAEGYSVSREKKESFPLTVTSAQKNPTAFYLCASSWPAGENEQFFGPGTRLTVL.

J is TRBJ1-6 and V is TRBV9, with D possibly TRBD1 on 6 matching bases. The V and J ends lost 4 bases and 14 bases respectively, with 19 bases between them. The CDR3 covers 14 residues. Looked up from germline, CDR1 is SGDLS and CDR2 is YYNGEE. In DNA form, the CDR3 reads TGTGCCAGCAGCCCAAGGGACACCGGGGGCACCCTCCACTTT. Its translation: CASSPRDTGGTLHF.

V and J are TRBV14 and TRBJ2-2, with D perhaps TRBD2 (5 bases). CDR1 and CDR2 (germline): SGHDN, FVKESK. V was shortened by 4 bases and J by 1 base, with 16 bases between the two germline ends. CDR3 length: 17 amino acids. The CDR3: CASSPLLLVGNTGELFF. The CDR3 DNA reads TGTGCCAGCAGCCCCCTTTTACTAGTAGGGAACACCGGGGAGCTGTTTTTT.

The CDR3 sequence: CASRITSGRNNEQFF. The CDR3 DNA follows: TGTGCCAGCCGTATAACTAGCGGGAGGAACAATGAGCAGTTCTTC. The chain combines TRBV27 with TRBJ2-1; 12 nucleotides agree with TRBD2. This CDR3 region has 15 residues. Germline values: CDR1 MNHEY, CDR2 SMNVEV (reference sequence). With 8 bases clipped from V and 5 bases from J, the junction kept 7 bases outside the gene matches.